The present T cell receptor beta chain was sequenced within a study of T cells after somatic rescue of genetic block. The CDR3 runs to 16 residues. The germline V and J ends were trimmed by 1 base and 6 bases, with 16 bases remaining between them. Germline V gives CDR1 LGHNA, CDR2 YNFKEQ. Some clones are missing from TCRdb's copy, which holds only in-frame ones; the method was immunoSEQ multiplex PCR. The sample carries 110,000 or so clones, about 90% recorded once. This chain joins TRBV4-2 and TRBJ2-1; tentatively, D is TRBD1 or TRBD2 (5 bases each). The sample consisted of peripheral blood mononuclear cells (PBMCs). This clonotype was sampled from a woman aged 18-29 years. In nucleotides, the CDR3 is TGTGCCAGCAGCCAAGGTGGGCAGGGAGACATCAATGAGCAGTTCTTC. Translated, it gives CASSQGGQGDINEQFF.